Below are 22 T cell receptor beta chains sequenced from a single sample in a study of blood T cell repertoires in COVID-19. Produced via immunoSEQ multiplex PCR; TCRdb's table is partial and in-frame only. The sample records 60,000 to 70,000 clones, approximately 86% being singletons. The specimen sequenced was peripheral blood. All receptors derive from a man between 60 and 70 years old with acute or convalescent COVID-19.

The chain joins TRBV5-1 to TRBJ1-6; 7 bases line up with TRBD1. The germline CDR1 and CDR2 sequences are SGHRS and YFSETQ. The J segment lost 8 bases and the V segment lost 1 base, leaving 3 bases of the junction unmatched. There are 14 residues in the CDR3. This chain's CDR3 is CASSLWDSDSPLHF. DNA of the CDR3: TGCGCCAGCAGCTTGTGGGACAGTGATTCACCCCTCCACTTT.

This rearrangement joins TRBV3-1 (or the pseudogene TRBV3-2) to TRBJ1-1; no reliable D call. V lost 2 bases and J 4 bases, leaving 8 bases between the germline ends. The CDR3 sequence is 13 residues long. CDR1 is LGHDT, CDR2 YNNKEL, per germline (reference sequence). The CDR3 region is CASSQKAGTEAFF. The CDR3 nucleotides are TGTGCCAGCAGCCAAAAGGCGGGCACTGAAGCTTTCTTT.

The rearrangement joins TRBV19 to TRBJ1-1; D might be TRBD1 (5 bases). This CDR3 region has 13 residues. V lost 7 bases and J 2 bases, leaving 11 bases between the germline ends. The V gene's germline CDR1 is LNHDA and CDR2 SQIVND (reference sequence). As DNA, the CDR3 is TGTGCCAGTATGATGGGGGGAAACACTGAAGCTTTCTTT. This sequence encodes CASMMGGNTEAFF.

The gene calls are TRBV6-2 or TRBV6-3 and TRBJ2-1, with 12 bases aligning to TRBD2. This CDR3 region has 20 residues. Per germline, CDR1 MNHEY and CDR2 SVGEGT. The J segment lost 10 bases and the V segment lost 0 bases, leaving 19 bases of the junction unmatched. For the CDR3, the DNA is TGTGCCAGCAGTTACTCAATATTCACCTGGACTAGCGGGGAGAGGCTGGAGCAGTTCTTC. This codes for CASSYSIFTWTSGERLEQFF.

This clone has only a few counts. The chain links TRBV4-1 to TRBJ1-1, with D unclear. Trimming left V 2 bases short and J 10 bases short, with 14 bases between. This CDR3 has 13 residues. Germline lookup yields CDR1 MGHRA and CDR2 YSYEKL. The CDR3 DNA reads as TGCGCCAGCAGCCAACTGAGTATGATTGGAGCTTTCTTT. It encodes CASSQLSMIGAFF.

The rearrangement joins TRBV7-9 to TRBJ1-2; 7 bases are shared with TRBD1. This CDR3 region has 14 residues. The V gene end was trimmed by 2 bases and the J gene end by 10 bases; junction bases not matched to a gene: 10. The V gene's germline CDR1 is SEHNR and CDR2 FQNEAQ (reference sequence). The CDR3 DNA reads as TGTGCCAGCAGCTTATATCGGCAGGGGGAACCCTACACCTTC. Translating gives CASSLYRQGEPYTF. Looking up the rest from reference TRBV7-9 and TRBJ1-2 gives the full variable domain: DTGVSQNPRHKITKRGQNVTFRCDPISEHNRLYWYRQTLGQGPEFLTYFQNEAQLEKSRLLSDRFSAERPKGSFSTLEIQRTEQGDSAMYLCASSLYRQGEPYTFGSGTRLTVV.

The CDR3 is CASSRLSGGDTQYF. CDR3 DNA: TGTGCCAGCAGTCGCCTTAGCGGTGGAGATACGCAGTATTTT. This chain links TRBV27 with TRBJ2-3, with D possibly TRBD2 on 6 matching bases. Germline CDR1 MNHEY, CDR2 SMNVEV (reference sequence). This CDR3 has 14 residues. Trimming shortened V by 5 bases and J by 5 bases, and 14 bases separated the two germline ends.

This sequence joins TRBV12-3 or TRBV12-4 and TRBJ2-3; a weak D match, TRBD2 (6 bases). The CDR3 spans 13 residues. Deletions cut 1 base from V and 6 bases from J, with 8 bases between. The CDR3 region is CASSLGGADTQYF. The CDR3 coding sequence is TGTGCCAGCAGTTTAGGCGGGGCGGATACGCAGTATTTT.

The chain is built from TRBV6-5 and TRBJ1-5, with 7 positions matching TRBD1. The CDR3 length is 15 residues. Trimming cost V 6 bases and J 2 bases; bases outside gene matches: 7. Germline values: CDR1 MNHEY, CDR2 SVGAGI. This CDR3 is CASRRQGMGNQPQHF. DNA of the CDR3: TGTGCCAGCAGGAGACAGGGAATGGGCAATCAGCCCCAGCATTTT.

V is TRBV19 and J is TRBJ1-2; possible D gene TRBD1, 6 bases. Germline lookup yields CDR1 LNHDA and CDR2 SQIVND (reference sequence). V was trimmed by 6 bases and J by 7 bases, leaving 18 bases between them. The CDR3 runs 14 residues. DNA of the CDR3: TGTGCCAGTAGCGTGGACAGATCGTTGGCTGGCTACACCTTC. Protein product: CASSVDRSLAGYTF. Filled out from reference TRBV19 and TRBJ1-2, the complete variable domain reads DGGITQSPKYLFRKEGQNVTLSCEQNLNHDAMYWYRQDPGQGLRLIYYSQIVNDFQKGDIAEGYSVSREKKESFPLTVTSAQKNPTAFYLCASSVDRSLAGYTFGSGTRLTVV.

This clone was counted a single time. The V gene is TRBV7-9, the J gene TRBJ2-7, with a weak D call TRBD2 (5 bases). The CDR3 has 13 amino acids. CDR1 and CDR2 (germline): SEHNR, FQNEAQ (reference sequence). Trimming stripped 5 bases from V and 7 bases from J, with 15 bases between. CDR3 in DNA: TGTGCCAGCAGCCCAGCCGGCCGAGGGGAGCAGTACTTC. Its protein product is CASSPAGRGEQYF.

V gene TRBV6-5 combines with J gene TRBJ1-1; maybe TRBD1 (5 bases). Germline V lookup: CDR1 MNHEY, CDR2 SVGAGI. V lost 0 bases and J 1 base, leaving 9 bases between the germline ends. This CDR3 comprises 15 residues. The CDR3 spells CASSYSGGRNTEAFF. The CDR3 nucleotides are TGTGCCAGCAGTTACTCGGGGGGAAGGAACACTGAAGCTTTCTTT.

The V gene is TRBV9, the J gene TRBJ2-2; 7 nucleotides align to TRBD1. CDR1 and CDR2 (germline): SGDLS, YYNGEE. J gave up 6 bases and V 1 base, and 3 bases lay outside the gene matches. The CDR3 contains 14 residues. The CDR3 DNA reads as TGTGCCAGCAGCGTAACAGGGGAACCCGGGGAGCTGTTTTTT. Translating it yields CASSVTGEPGELFF.

This chain joins TRBV7-9 and TRBJ1-1; TRBD1 might be the D (6 bases). Germline loops: CDR1 SEHNR, CDR2 FQNEAQ (reference sequence). CDR3 length: 13 residues. The V end was cut by 1 base, the J end by 4 bases, with 7 bases between. The DNA for the CDR3 is TGTGCCAGCAGCTTAGGGGGGCGCACTGAAGCTTTCTTT. As protein: CASSLGGRTEAFF.

The V gene is TRBV7-2, the J gene TRBJ1-1; a possible D gene is TRBD1 (6 bases). The germline V and J ends were trimmed by 1 base and 7 bases, with 16 bases remaining between them. CDR1 and CDR2 from the germline V gene are SGHTA and FQGNSA. The CDR3 sequence is 15 residues long. CDR3 region: CASSLVSGQGIEAFF. The CDR3 coding sequence is TGTGCCAGCAGCTTAGTATCAGGTCAGGGGATTGAAGCTTTCTTT.

The chain carries TRBV5-1 and TRBJ2-2; possible D gene TRBD2, 6 bases. Germline values: CDR1 SGHRS, CDR2 YFSETQ. Trimming removed 3 bases at V and 6 bases at J, with 12 bases between. This CDR3 contains 14 residues. Here the CDR3 DNA reads TGCGCCAGCAGCTCGGACGGGAGCGCCGGGGAGCTGTTTTTT. Translation gives CASSSDGSAGELFF. Full variable domain (rest looked up from reference TRBV5-1 and TRBJ2-2): KAGVTQTPRYLIKTRGQQVTLSCSPISGHRSVSWYQQTPGQGLQFLFEYFSETQRNKGNFPGRFSGRQFSNSRSEMNVSTLELGDSALYLCASSSDGSAGELFFGEGSRLTVL.

The sample holds a few counts of this clone. The CDR3 loop is CASSYGGIMLHF. The CDR3 DNA follows: TGTGCCAGCAGTTACGGAGGGATTATGCTCCACTTT. The J gene is TRBJ1-6, the V gene TRBV6-5; the D is unclear. Trimming left V 2 bases short and J 16 bases short, with 12 bases between. The CDR3 runs to 12 residues. Germline-derived CDR1 and CDR2 are MNHEY and SVGAGI.

This chain joins TRBV4-2 and TRBJ1-2; tentatively, D is TRBD1 (5 bases). This CDR3 has 14 amino acids. In germline, CDR1 is LGHNA, CDR2 YNFKEQ. Trimming left V 2 bases short and J 5 bases short, with 12 bases between. CDR3 sequence: CASSQRQGGYGYTF. The CDR3 DNA is TGTGCCAGCAGCCAAAGGCAGGGAGGATATGGCTACACCTTC.

J is TRBJ1-1 and V is TRBV6-2 or TRBV6-3; D is possibly TRBD1 (6 bases). Germline V lookup: CDR1 MNHEY, CDR2 SVGEGT. Trimming cost V 6 bases and J 5 bases, with 13 bases left between them. The CDR3 has 13 residues. CDR3: CASSLDSETEAFF. The CDR3 DNA reads as TGTGCCAGCAGCTTGGACAGCGAAACTGAAGCTTTCTTT.

This clone was recorded once. V gene TRBV7-2 combines with J gene TRBJ1-5; 10 bases line up with TRBD1. The CDR3 covers 16 residues. Germline CDR1 and CDR2: SGHTA and FQGNSA. V gave up 2 bases and J gave up 5 bases; unmatched junction bases: 6. In DNA form, the CDR3 reads TGTGCCAGCAGCTTAAAGACAGGGGGCCCGGATCAGCCCCAGCATTTT. Amino acid sequence: CASSLKTGGPDQPQHF.

This chain joins TRBV2 and TRBJ2-7; 8 nucleotides align to TRBD1. V shed 7 bases and J 3 bases; nucleotides not matched to a gene: 8. CDR3 length equals 14 residues. Germline loops: CDR1 SNHLY, CDR2 FYNNEI. The chain's CDR3 is CASTPDRGRYEQYF. CDR3 DNA: TGTGCCAGCACTCCTGACAGGGGTCGCTACGAGCAGTACTTC.

V and J are TRBV4-3 and TRBJ1-2; D is uncertain. Trimming pared 1 base from V and 7 bases from J, leaving 10 bases between. Germline CDR1 reads LGHNA; CDR2 reads YSLEER. The CDR3 runs to 13 residues. CDR3 sequence reads: CASSQGVRGGYTF. The CDR3 DNA is TGCGCCAGCAGCCAAGGGGTGCGGGGTGGCTACACCTTC.